The rows below give T cell receptor beta chains drawn from one sample of a study of T cells in localized non-small cell lung cancer. Generated by immunoSEQ multiplex PCR, the TCRdb table keeps only in-frame clones and is missing some. The table includes 30,000 or so clones, more than 75% detected once. The specimen was peripheral blood, collected before any cancer treatment. The receptors originated from a female donor older than 55 with stage III squamous cell lung carcinoma. The CDR3 runs from the conserved cysteine through the conserved F or W. Fields, in order: V gene, CDR3 length, clone size, J gene, D gene, CDR3 protein, CDR3 DNA. D genes are given only for firm matches. Clone size is not always given. Where it is, it says once, few, many or a class for expanded clones.

TRBV28	15	few	TRBJ1-1	TRBD1	CASSLAHDRETEAFF	TGTGCCAGCAGTTTAGCGCATGACAGGGAGACTGAAGCTTTCTTT
TRBV7-9	18	.	TRBJ2-3	TRBD2	CASSPTLFAGGIGDTQYF	TGTGCCAGCAGCCCCACCCTCTTTGCGGGAGGGATTGGAGATACGCAGTATTTT
TRBV9	13	.	TRBJ1-2	.	CASSVVANYGYTF	TGTGCCAGCAGCGTAGTGGCTAACTATGGCTACACCTTC
TRBV6-4	11	.	TRBJ2-3	.	CASGSGDTQYF	TGTGCCAGCGGGTCGGGAGATACGCAGTATTTT
TRBV4-3	17	.	TRBJ2-1	.	CASSQEGVGTAYNEQFF	TGCGCCAGCAGCCAAGAAGGTGTGGGGACGGCCTACAATGAGCAGTTCTTC
TRBV5-1	13	.	TRBJ2-7	.	CATLGSFSYEQYF	TGCGCCACACTGGGGTCCTTCTCCTACGAGCAGTACTTC
TRBV5-6	15	.	TRBJ1-1	TRBD1	CASSWPGGRYTEAFF	TGTGCCAGCAGCTGGCCAGGGGGGAGGTACACTGAAGCTTTCTTT
TRBV4-2	16	.	TRBJ2-2	.	CASSQDALGVTGELFF	TGTGCCAGCAGCCAAGATGCCCTAGGTGTCACCGGGGAGCTGTTTTTT
TRBV28	15	once	TRBJ2-7	TRBD2	CASSFLLAGGGEQYF	TGTGCCAGCAGTTTCCTCCTAGCGGGAGGGGGCGAGCAGTACTTC
TRBV5-8	13	.	TRBJ2-5	.	CASSLVGRETQYF	TGTGCCAGCAGCTTGGTCGGGCGGGAGACCCAGTACTTC
TRBV5-1	20	.	TRBJ1-1	.	CASSLAPPAGGVSMNTEAFF	TGCGCCAGCAGCTTGGCCCCCCCGGCCGGGGGCGTATCCATGAACACTGAAGCTTTCTTT
TRBV19	16	.	TRBJ2-2	.	CASQTRWRANTGELFF	TGTGCCAGCCAAACCCGATGGAGAGCGAACACCGGGGAGCTGTTTTTT
TRBV5-1	17	.	TRBJ2-5	.	CASSLQPGRLTQETQYF	TGCGCCAGCAGCTTACAACCGGGACGGCTAACTCAAGAGACCCAGTACTTC
TRBV27	13	.	TRBJ1-1	.	CASSLSRDTEAFF	TGTGCCAGCAGTTTAAGTAGGGATACTGAAGCTTTCTTT
TRBV9	15	.	TRBJ1-6	.	CASSPQQTYNSPLHF	TGTGCCAGCAGCCCTCAGCAGACCTATAATTCACCCCTCCACTTT
TRBV29-1	12	.	TRBJ2-6	.	CSVVSAANVLTF	TGCAGCGTTGTATCGGCGGCCAACGTCCTGACTTTC
TRBV2	15	.	TRBJ1-1	TRBD1	CASNPQGGLGTEAFF	TGTGCCAGCAACCCACAGGGGGGCCTGGGGACTGAAGCTTTCTTT
TRBV11-2	16	few	TRBJ2-2	TRBD2	CASSSRLARNTGELFF	TGTGCCAGCAGCTCTAGACTAGCCAGAAACACCGGGGAGCTGTTTTTT
TRBV9	15	.	TRBJ2-7	.	CASSVGPSSSYEQYF	TGTGCCAGCAGCGTGGGTCCCTCGAGCTCCTACGAGCAGTACTTC
TRBV6-6	14	.	TRBJ2-1	TRBD1	CASSPGTGRNEQFF	TGTGCCAGCAGTCCCGGGACAGGGAGAAATGAGCAGTTCTTC
TRBV2	15	.	TRBJ2-3	.	CASSFFLEGRNTQYF	TGTGCCAGCAGCTTTTTTCTCGAGGGGAGAAATACGCAGTATTTT
TRBV9	13	.	TRBJ2-7	.	CASSDKDNYEQYF	TGTGCCAGCAGCGATAAGGACAACTACGAGCAGTACTTC
TRBV11-2	18	.	TRBJ2-3	TRBD2	CASSFVTSGRAWGDTQYF	TGTGCCAGCAGCTTCGTGACTAGCGGGAGGGCCTGGGGGGATACGCAGTATTTT
TRBV19	14	.	TRBJ1-5	.	CASSPGERYQPQHF	TGTGCCAGTAGCCCAGGGGAAAGGTACCAGCCCCAGCATTTT
TRBV21-1	14	.	TRBJ1-1	.	CASSTAGRNTEAFF	TGTGCCAGCAGCACAGCAGGCAGGAACACTGAAGCTTTCTTT
TRBV7-8	14	.	TRBJ1-4	TRBD1	CASSMTGANEKLFF	TGTGCCAGCAGCATGACAGGGGCTAATGAAAAACTGTTTTTT
TRBV28	15	.	TRBJ2-1	TRBD1	CASKHGTGAYNEQFF	TGTGCCAGCAAGCACGGGACAGGGGCCTACAATGAGCAGTTCTTC
TRBV7-2	15	.	TRBJ2-1	.	CASRYREWAYNEQFF	TGTGCCAGCCGCTATCGGGAGTGGGCCTACAATGAGCAGTTCTTC
TRBV7-2	16	.	TRBJ2-5	TRBD2	CASSKSTSGGQETQYF	TGTGCCAGCAGCAAATCGACTAGCGGGGGCCAAGAGACCCAGTACTTC
TRBV28	16	.	TRBJ2-1	TRBD2	CASSLLIAGTNNEQFF	TGTGCCAGCAGTTTACTTATAGCGGGAACTAACAATGAGCAGTTCTTC
TRBV28	15	.	TRBJ2-7	.	CASSPPGRPPYEQYF	TGTGCCAGCAGTCCCCCGGGCAGGCCCCCGTACGAGCAGTACTTC
TRBV19	14	once	TRBJ1-4	.	CASSPPTGGEKLFF	TGTGCCAGTAGTCCCCCCACGGGTGGTGAAAAACTGTTTTTT
TRBV7-7	15	.	TRBJ1-4	.	CASSLGGSLNEKLFF	TGTGCCAGCAGCTTAGGTGGATCGCTTAATGAAAAACTGTTTTTT
TRBV25-1	17	.	TRBJ2-1	TRBD2	CASSGTGLAGGYNEQFF	TGTGCCAGCAGTGGCACGGGACTAGCGGGGGGATACAATGAGCAGTTCTTC
TRBV10-3	14	.	TRBJ2-2	.	CAISSGAGTGELFF	TGTGCCATCAGTTCGGGCGCTGGCACCGGGGAGCTGTTTTTT
TRBV7-2	16	once	TRBJ1-4	.	CASSLVGRTTNEKLFF	TGTGCCAGCAGCTTAGTAGGCAGGACAACTAATGAAAAACTGTTTTTT
TRBV7-9	15	.	TRBJ1-5	.	CASSPQQGSNQPQHF	TGTGCCAGCAGCCCACAACAGGGTAGCAATCAGCCCCAGCATTTT
TRBV11-2	16	.	TRBJ2-7	TRBD1	CASSLRGRDSYYEQYF	TGTGCCAGCAGCTTGAGGGGCCGGGACAGCTACTACGAGCAGTACTTC
TRBV11-2	15	once	TRBJ1-4	TRBD1	CASSSPRDSGEKLFF	TGTGCCAGCAGCTCCCCCCGGGACAGTGGTGAAAAACTGTTTTTT
TRBV9	13	.	TRBJ2-3	.	CASSVVSGDTQYF	TGTGCCAGCAGCGTAGTTAGCGGAGATACGCAGTATTTT
TRBV28	13	.	TRBJ1-2	TRBD1	CASSPTGNYGYTF	TGTGCCAGCAGCCCGACAGGGAACTATGGCTACACCTTC
TRBV5-4	15	.	TRBJ1-2	.	CASSSMTGIGYGYTF	TGTGCCAGCAGCTCAATGACAGGCATTGGATATGGCTACACCTTC
TRBV6-5	14	.	TRBJ2-2	TRBD1	CASRGTGNTGELFF	TGTGCCAGCAGAGGGACAGGGAACACCGGGGAGCTGTTTTTT
TRBV11-2	12	.	TRBJ2-1	.	CASSLLSPAQFF	TGTGCCAGCAGCTTACTATCCCCCGCGCAGTTCTTC
TRBV5-6	14	.	TRBJ2-1	.	CASGQFSSYNEQFF	TGTGCCAGTGGACAGTTCAGCTCCTACAATGAGCAGTTCTTC